Below, 7 T cell receptor beta chains from the same sample are listed, as sequenced in a study of prognosis after radiotherapy for stage I lung cancer (dated by TCRdb to the early 2020s). Sequencing took place on an Illumina HiSeq 3000. Two rounds of multiplex PCR on genomic DNA were used to amplify the TCR beta CDR3 region. In the first round of PCR, primers specific to each TRBV and TRBJ gene were used, and the primer sequences are filed in Chinese patent CN105087789A. TCRdb redid the processing of the public reads, applying fastp at Q25 and MiXCR, and retained in-frame beta chains. Duplicate CDR3 protein sequences are folded into a single record with the most common DNA and genes. Across this sample there are approximately 26,000 distinct CDR3 sequences, with around 39% seen only once. About 22% of the sample is taken by the ten largest. The material sequenced was PBMCs, taken before or after stereotactic body radiation therapy (not recorded which). The receptors originated from a donor aged 50 or older with non-small cell lung cancer.

There are many counts of this clonotype. The chain has TRBV15 and TRBJ2-6, with 7 bases fitting TRBD1. With V trimmed by 0 bases and J by 0 bases, 8 bases remained unmatched. The germline CDR1 and CDR2 sequences are LNHNV and YYDKDF (reference sequence). The CDR3 is made up of 19 amino acids. This chain's CDR3 is CATSRDFPGGSSGANVLTF. In DNA, the CDR3 is TGTGCCACCAGCAGAGATTTCCCAGGGGGAAGCTCTGGGGCCAACGTCCTGACTTTC.

This clonotype appeared a single time. This rearrangement joins TRBV5-1 to TRBJ2-2; TRBD1 matches at 7 bases. Germline V CDR1 and CDR2: SGHRS, YFSETQ. The CDR3 consists of 15 residues. V gave up 4 bases and J gave up 11 bases; unmatched junction bases: 14. The CDR3, as DNA: TGCGCCAGCAGCCTGACAGGGACGAACACCGTTGAGCTGTTTTTT. Translating gives CASSLTGTNTVELFF.

In its sample, this clonotype ranks as medium-sized. V is TRBV28 and J is TRBJ1-2, with D unclear. The ends were cut back, 2 bases at V and 5 bases at J, with 6 bases in the middle. The CDR3 is 12 residues long. Germline values: CDR1 MDHEN, CDR2 SYDVKM. CDR3 protein: CASSLRLYGYTF. The CDR3 DNA reads as TGTGCCAGCAGTTTACGCCTATATGGCTACACCTTC.

This clonotype appeared a few times. The rearrangement joins TRBV5-1 to TRBJ1-1, with a possible D match to TRBD1 (5 bases). The CDR3 runs to 14 residues. Trimming shortened V by 0 bases and J by 4 bases, and 10 bases separated the two germline ends. Germline V gene lookup returns CDR1 SGHRS and CDR2 YFSETQ. The CDR3 loop reads CASSLDPGGTEAFF. The CDR3 coding sequence is TGCGCCAGCAGCTTGGACCCCGGGGGCACTGAAGCTTTCTTT.

Ten or more counts support this clonotype. CDR3 region: CASSLGGQGEETQYF. Written as DNA, the CDR3 is TGTGCCAGCAGCTTGGGGGGACAGGGAGAGGAGACCCAGTACTTC. The chain joins TRBV5-6 to TRBJ2-5, with 9 bases lining up with TRBD1. After removal of 0 bases from V and 5 bases from J, the junction contained 5 bases not matched to a gene. Germline CDR1 reads SGHDT; CDR2 reads YYEEEE. This CDR3 spans 15 amino acids.

This clonotype was recorded once. This chain joins TRBV20-1 and TRBJ1-4; 8 bases agree with TRBD1. Germline CDR1 reads DFQATT; CDR2 reads SNEGSKA (reference sequence). This CDR3 contains 12 residues. CDR3 residues: CRAGGAGEKLFF. As DNA, the CDR3 is TGCAGGGCAGGGGGCGCGGGAGAAAAACTGTTTTTT.

The chain is built from TRBV6-9 and TRBJ2-1; 7 bases align to TRBD2. Germline values: CDR1 MNHGY, CDR2 SVAAGI. Losses at the gene ends were 3 bases for V and 8 bases for J; bases not matched to a gene: 7. This CDR3 is built from 14 residues. CDR3 DNA sequence: TGTGCCAGCAGTTACGGAGCGGGATATTATGAGCAGTTCTTC. Translation gives CASSYGAGYYEQFF.